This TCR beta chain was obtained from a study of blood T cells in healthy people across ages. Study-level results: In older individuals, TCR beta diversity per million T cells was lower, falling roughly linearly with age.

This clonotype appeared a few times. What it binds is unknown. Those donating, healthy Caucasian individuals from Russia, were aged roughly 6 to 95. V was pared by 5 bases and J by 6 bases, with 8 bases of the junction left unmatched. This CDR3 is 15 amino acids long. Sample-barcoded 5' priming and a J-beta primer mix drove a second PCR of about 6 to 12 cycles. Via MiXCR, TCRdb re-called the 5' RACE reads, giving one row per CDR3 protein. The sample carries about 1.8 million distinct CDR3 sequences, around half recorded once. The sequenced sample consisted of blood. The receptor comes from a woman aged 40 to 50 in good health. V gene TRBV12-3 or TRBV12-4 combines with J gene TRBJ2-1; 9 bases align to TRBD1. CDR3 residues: CASSLTQGAGNEQFF. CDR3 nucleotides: TGTGCCAGCAGTCTCACACAGGGGGCCGGCAATGAGCAGTTCTTC.